This note documents a single TCR beta chain sequence. What it binds is not known. The source of the sample is a study of T cell responses to AZD1222 COVID-19 vaccine. The length of the CDR3 is 15 residues. CDR1 and CDR2 from the germline V gene are MDHEN and SYDVKM. V shed 8 bases and J 4 bases; nucleotides not matched to a gene: 13. Findings and caveats of the study: Donor demographics were predominantly white British with a female majority; clonal diversity may be underestimated. Seropositivity was recorded at baseline in only 6 or 7 AZD1222 recipients.

Using immunoSEQ multiplex PCR, the repertoire was profiled, and TCRdb retains in-frame clones only, with some absent. The sample carries some 120,000 clones, 92% recorded once. The chain has TRBV28 and TRBJ1-2, with 7 bases aligning to TRBD1. Here the sequenced sample was peripheral blood, taken on day 0 of AZD1222 vaccination. The TCR was taken from an adult in good health. DNA of the CDR3: TGTGCCAGCTCATTCGAACAGGGGACGACCTATGGCTACACCTTC. Protein product: CASSFEQGTTYGYTF.